These 12 T cell receptor beta chains originate from one sample sequenced in a study of cytomegalovirus exposure and HLA in healthy donors. Primers included in the PCR were 60 Vbeta and 13 Jbeta primers. Some clones are missing from TCRdb's copy, which holds only in-frame ones; the method was immunoSEQ multiplex PCR. The sample has approximately 110,000 clones, about 74% seen once; the top ten hold about 4%. The material sequenced was PBMCs. The source of these receptors is a woman aged 45 to 65 in good health and CMV-seropositive.

The chain joins TRBV13 to TRBJ2-3; D unresolved. The V and J ends lost 4 bases and 1 base respectively, with 6 bases between them. CDR1 is PRHDT, CDR2 FYEKMQ, per germline (reference sequence). The CDR3 totals 13 residues. The CDR3: CASSSTGTDTQYF. DNA of the CDR3: TGTGCCAGCAGCTCTACTGGCACAGATACGCAGTATTTT.

The chain recombines TRBV11-2 with TRBJ2-3; D is undetermined. The CDR3 has 15 residues. Germline CDR1 SGHAT, CDR2 FQNNGV. V was pared by 1 base and J by 0 bases, with 8 bases between. The CDR3 DNA follows: TGTGCCAGCAGCTTAGTTGGCGGTAGCACAGATACGCAGTATTTT. Translated, it gives CASSLVGGSTDTQYF.

This clone was seen a few times. For the CDR3, the DNA is TGTGCCAGCAGCACCGGGACTAGCGGGGCCACAGATACGCAGTATTTT. Protein sequence: CASSTGTSGATDTQYF. The chain recombines TRBV5-4 with TRBJ2-3, with 13 nucleotides matching TRBD2. The J segment lost 2 bases and the V segment lost 4 bases, leaving 4 bases of the junction unmatched. This CDR3 has 16 residues. Germline V CDR1 and CDR2: SGHNT, YYREEE (reference sequence).

In DNA form, the CDR3 reads TGTGCCAGCAGCCGAGAGGGAATAGCGGGGGCAGATACGCAGTATTTT. Translating gives CASSREGIAGADTQYF. The chain joins TRBV7-2 to TRBJ2-3, with 9 bases aligning to TRBD2. With 5 bases clipped from V and 4 bases from J, the junction kept 10 bases outside the gene matches. This CDR3 comprises 16 residues. The V gene's germline CDR1 is SGHTA and CDR2 FQGNSA. Full variable domain (outside the CDR3, taken from reference TRBV7-2 and TRBJ2-3): GAGVSQSPSNKVTEKGKDVELRCDPISGHTALYWYRQSLGQGLEFLIYFQGNSAPDKSGLPSDRFSAERTGGSVSTLTIQRTQQEDSAVYLCASSREGIAGADTQYFGPGTRLTVL.

The J gene is TRBJ2-2, the V gene TRBV4-2; TRBD1 matches at 12 bases. Per germline, CDR1 LGHNA and CDR2 YNFKEQ. With 2 bases clipped from V and 6 bases from J, the junction kept 7 bases outside the gene matches. The CDR3 has 17 residues. The CDR3 spells CASSQNLGQGASGELFF. The CDR3 DNA reads as TGTGCCAGCAGCCAAAACTTGGGACAGGGGGCCTCCGGGGAGCTGTTTTTT.

Here the CDR3 DNA reads TGCAGCGTTGAAGATGGGCTGGGCTACACCTTC. It yields the protein CSVEDGLGYTF. The J gene is TRBJ1-2, the V gene TRBV29-1, with D unresolved. The CDR3 loop spans 11 amino acids. Germline V gene data show CDR1 as SQVTM and CDR2 as ANQGSEA. Trimming removed 0 bases at V and 8 bases at J, with 7 bases between.

This chain links TRBV15 with TRBJ1-5; the D is unclear. V lost 5 bases to trimming and J lost 0 bases, with 5 bases between them. The germline CDR1 and CDR2 sequences are LNHNV and YYDKDF (reference sequence). This CDR3 has 13 residues. CDR3 loop: CATSPNSNQPQHF. The DNA of the CDR3 is TGTGCCACCAGCCCCAATAGCAATCAGCCCCAGCATTTT.

The CDR3 loop is CASSSWGQGYEQYF. The DNA of the CDR3 is TGTGCCAGCAGCAGCTGGGGACAGGGCTACGAGCAGTACTTC. This chain uses TRBV7-6 with TRBJ2-7; 9 bases are shared with TRBD1. Germline loops: CDR1 SGHVS, CDR2 FNYEAQ. The V segment lost 5 bases and the J segment 3 bases; nucleotides outside the gene matches: 5. The CDR3 is 14 amino acids.

The chain is built from TRBV6-1 and TRBJ1-5; tentative D call: TRBD1 (5 bases). CDR3 length: 14 residues. V was trimmed by 6 bases and J by 4 bases, leaving 13 bases between them. In germline, CDR1 is MNHNS, CDR2 SASEGT. CDR3 bases: TGTGCCAGCAGGGAGGGGATAGTGAATCAGCCCCAGCATTTT. It translates to CASREGIVNQPQHF.

This clone has just a few counts. The chain employs TRBV9 and TRBJ2-2, with 7 positions matching TRBD2. The CDR3 contains 14 residues. Germline lookup yields CDR1 SGDLS and CDR2 YYNGEE. With V trimmed by 1 base and J by 8 bases, 5 bases remained unmatched. CDR3 sequence reads: CASSVRAGLGELFF. CDR3 nucleotides: TGTGCCAGCAGCGTAAGAGCGGGGTTGGGGGAGCTGTTTTTT.

The chain is built from TRBV29-1 and TRBJ2-3; 10 positions match TRBD2. Germline assignment: CDR1 SQVTM and CDR2 ANQGSEA. Germline trimming cut 3 bases from V and 5 bases from J; bases unmatched to any gene: 8. This CDR3 has 15 residues. CDR3 in amino acids: CSVDGSGGAGDTQYF. The CDR3 nucleotides are TGCAGCGTTGACGGAAGCGGGGGGGCAGGAGATACGCAGTATTTT.

The chain links TRBV7-9 to TRBJ1-2, with TRBD1 matching 7 bases. The CDR3 loop spans 16 amino acids. Trimming at V came to 5 bases and at J to 8 bases, leaving 17 bases not matched to a gene. CDR1 SEHNR and CDR2 FQNEAQ come from the germline V gene (reference sequence). The CDR3 DNA sequence: TGTGCCAGCAGCGACATAAGGGGGCCTGAGACATACGGCTACACCTTC. Its translation is CASSDIRGPETYGYTF.